This T cell receptor (beta chain) was recorded in a study of T cells in Graves' hyperthyroidism and ophthalmopathy. Amplified TCR beta CDR3 regions derived from RNA transcripts. First-round RT-PCR of the TCR CDR3 relied on the HTBI primer set. TCRdb reprocessed the multiplex PCR reads with MiXCR, giving one entry per CDR3 protein. The table has approximately 570,000 distinct CDR3 sequences, around 20% seen once; the top ten hold around 50%. In the ophthalmopathy cohort, Clinical Activity Score was at least 3, NOSPECS grade at least 4, and duration under 3 months. Many counts were recorded for this clonotype. Sequenced: blood. The TCR sequence derives from a man between 35 and 55 years old with Graves' ophthalmopathy.

In nucleotides, the CDR3 is TGCAGTGCTAGAGGGGACAGGGGGCTAGGTCAGCCCCAGCATTTT. The encoded protein is CSARGDRGLGQPQHF. The genes are TRBV20-1 and TRBJ1-5; 12 bases align to TRBD1. Germline V lookup: CDR1 DFQATT, CDR2 SNEGSKA (reference sequence). The length of the CDR3 is 15 residues. J was trimmed by 6 bases and V by 1 base; bases with no gene match: 4.